This passage covers 19 T cell receptor beta chains from one sample sequenced in a study of T-cell reconstitution after alpha-beta-depleted transplantation in children. Construction of the TCRbeta library involved unique molecular identifiers. TCRdb fed the PCR reads into MiXCR, producing one record per CDR3 protein. The sample carries roughly 6,000 distinct CDR3 sequences, less than 20% recorded once. The input for sequencing was PBMCs, mostly from graft donor cells, taken 180 days after TCRalphabeta/CD19-depleted stem cell transplant. The receptors here all came from a patient aged 2 to 10 who had a stem cell transplant for inherited bone marrow failure, so the T cells may come from the graft donor.

This clonotype came up many times. V gene TRBV7-9 combines with J gene TRBJ2-7; D assignment may be TRBD1 or TRBD2 (5 bases each). The CDR3 is made up of 16 amino acids. V dropped 6 bases and J dropped 3 bases, with 21 bases sitting between them. Germline values: CDR1 SEHNR, CDR2 FQNEAQ (reference sequence). The CDR3 coding sequence is TGTGCCAGCAGTACACGGGGCAGGATCGGACACTACGAGCAGTACTTC. This codes for CASSTRGRIGHYEQYF.

The table lists this clonotype with many counts. The chain is built from TRBV29-1 and TRBJ1-2, with TRBD1 matching over 8 bases. Germline values: CDR1 SQVTM, CDR2 ANQGSEA. V was clipped by 4 bases and J by 4 bases; unmatched bases: 8. The CDR3 loop spans 14 amino acids. In nucleotides, the CDR3 is TGCAGCGTTGGTCTGGGCAGGGGGCCCTATGGCTACACCTTC. Residues: CSVGLGRGPYGYTF.

This clonotype appeared many times. The rearrangement joins TRBV7-9 to TRBJ1-2; D is undetermined. Per the germline V gene, CDR1 is SEHNR and CDR2 is FQNEAQ (reference sequence). This CDR3 spans 15 amino acids. Trimming removed 5 bases from V and 4 bases from J, with 17 bases in between. The CDR3 is CASSHAADGSYGYTF. CDR3 DNA: TGTGCCAGCAGCCATGCAGCGGATGGGAGCTATGGCTACACCTTC.

This clonotype appeared many times. V and J are TRBV5-1 and TRBJ2-1, with 7 positions matching TRBD2. Germline assignment: CDR1 SGHRS and CDR2 YFSETQ. CDR3 length: 14 amino acids. The trim removed 1 base at V and 9 bases at J, leaving 7 bases unmatched. The CDR3 nucleotides read TGCGCCAGCAGCTTGCTACCTCTAGCGGCTGAGCAGTTCTTC. Protein product: CASSLLPLAAEQFF. The full variable domain, its missing parts supplied by reference TRBV5-1 and TRBJ2-1, is KAGVTQTPRYLIKTRGQQVTLSCSPISGHRSVSWYQQTPGQGLQFLFEYFSETQRNKGNFPGRFSGRQFSNSRSEMNVSTLELGDSALYLCASSLLPLAAEQFFGPGTRLTVL.

The chain is built from TRBV12-3 or TRBV12-4 and TRBJ2-2; D is tentatively TRBD1 or TRBD2 (6 bases each). The CDR3 spans 15 residues. V was trimmed by 7 bases and J by 6 bases, leaving 18 bases between them. CDR3 sequence (DNA): TGTGCCAGCACCGTGAATTTGGGGGGCTCCGGGGAGCTGTTTTTT. This encodes CASTVNLGGSGELFF.

This clonotype was observed at least ten times. The chain joins TRBV6-1 to TRBJ2-7; D is unresolved. V lost 6 bases, J lost 3 bases, and 18 bases lay in between. CDR3 size: 15 residues. Per the germline V gene, CDR1 is MNHNS and CDR2 is SASEGT. CDR3 region: CASRSLGGFRYEQYF. DNA of the CDR3: TGTGCCAGCAGGAGTCTCGGTGGTTTTCGCTACGAGCAGTACTTC.

Sample share makes this clonotype large. The genes are TRBV4-3 and TRBJ2-3; D not resolved. The V gene lost 4 bases and the J gene lost 4 bases, with 15 bases spanning the gap. The V gene's germline CDR1 is LGHNA and CDR2 YSLEER. The CDR3 runs to 15 residues. CDR3 DNA sequence: TGCGCCAGCAGCCCCCTCGTGGGAAATTCAGATACGCAGTATTTT. It encodes CASSPLVGNSDTQYF.

In its sample, this clonotype was seen many times. This chain connects TRBV6-2 or TRBV6-3 to TRBJ2-2, with 9 bases lining up with TRBD1. The germline CDR1 and CDR2 sequences are MNHEY and SVGEGT. After removal of 6 bases from V and 0 bases from J, the junction contained 2 bases not matched to a gene. This CDR3 spans 15 amino acids. The CDR3 region is CASRRQGANTGELFF. In DNA form, the CDR3 reads TGTGCCAGCAGACGACAGGGGGCGAACACCGGGGAGCTGTTTTTT.

This clonotype was seen repeatedly, ten times or more. V is TRBV5-5 and J is TRBJ1-1; 8 bases fit TRBD1. The CDR3 has 18 amino acids. V dropped 10 bases and J dropped 2; count of bases not matched to a gene: 22. Per the germline V gene, CDR1 is SGHKS and CDR2 is YYEKEE (reference sequence). CDR3 protein: CASPYMGQAWGRNTEAFF. The CDR3 bases are TGTGCCTCGCCTTATATGGGACAGGCCTGGGGGAGAAACACTGAAGCTTTCTTT.

This clonotype was recorded many times. V gene TRBV11-2 combines with J gene TRBJ2-5, with D perhaps being TRBD1 or TRBD2 (5 bases each). Germline V gene sequence: CDR1 SGHAT, CDR2 FQNNGV. This CDR3 is built from 15 residues. The V end lost 5 bases, the J end lost 5 bases, and 18 bases lay between the germline ends. The CDR3 DNA reads TGTGCCAGCAGCATCGGACTGGGGCCGTGGGAGACCCAGTACTTC. This codes for CASSIGLGPWETQYF.

This clonotype was recorded many times. This chain uses TRBV6-1 with TRBJ1-5; 8 bases line up with TRBD1. Germline V gene sequence: CDR1 MNHNS, CDR2 SASEGT. V dropped 3 bases and J dropped 0; count of bases not matched to a gene: 7. This CDR3 has 17 residues. The CDR3 loop is CASSEAGGPYSNQPQHF. The CDR3 region has the DNA TGTGCCAGCAGTGAGGCAGGGGGCCCATATAGCAATCAGCCCCAGCATTTT.

This clonotype qualifies as large. The chain combines TRBV4-2 with TRBJ2-5, with D unclear. CDR3 length equals 12 residues. V lost 4 bases, J lost 6 bases, and 9 bases lay in between. Germline loops: CDR1 LGHNA, CDR2 YNFKEQ. The CDR3 region is CASSLSGKTQYF. Here the CDR3 DNA reads TGTGCCAGCAGCCTTAGTGGAAAGACCCAGTACTTC.

Many counts were recorded for this clonotype. The gene calls are TRBV4-2 and TRBJ2-4, with 10 bases aligning to TRBD2. With 5 bases clipped from V and 0 bases from J, the junction kept 7 bases outside the gene matches. From germline, CDR1 is LGHNA and CDR2 YNFKEQ. The CDR3 totals 17 residues. The DNA for the CDR3 is TGTGCCAGCAGCATAGCGGGAGGTACCTTAGCCAAAAACATTCAGTACTTC. This gives the protein CASSIAGGTLAKNIQYF.

This clonotype was picked up many times. The V gene is TRBV7-9, the J gene TRBJ1-5; D is possibly TRBD1 (5 bases). CDR1 and CDR2 from the germline V gene are SEHNR and FQNEAQ (reference sequence). Trimming removed 3 bases at V and 0 bases at J, with 12 bases between. The CDR3 length is 16 residues. CDR3 DNA sequence: TGTGCCAGCAGCTTTCACCAGGGTCTTAGCAATCAGCCCCAGCATTTT. Protein sequence: CASSFHQGLSNQPQHF.

There are many counts of this clonotype. The chain combines TRBV12-5 with TRBJ2-2; TRBD1 matches 8 bases. This CDR3 region has 14 residues. CDR1 and CDR2 (germline): LGHNT, FRNRAP. V gave up 4 bases and J gave up 4 bases; unmatched junction bases: 2. As DNA, the CDR3 is TGTGCTAGTGGTTCGGACAGGGCCACCGGGGAGCTGTTTTTT. This sequence encodes CASGSDRATGELFF.

This clonotype was counted ten times or more. The chain combines TRBV15 with TRBJ2-5; weak D call: TRBD2 (5 bases). The germline CDR1 and CDR2 sequences are LNHNV and YYDKDF (reference sequence). The V end lost 5 bases, the J end lost 5 bases, and 15 bases lay between the germline ends. The CDR3 consists of 14 residues. The CDR3 region has the DNA TGTGCCACCAGCCAGCCGGGGTGGGAGGAGACCCAGTACTTC. Protein product: CATSQPGWEETQYF.

This clonotype came up many times. J is TRBJ1-3 and V is TRBV5-1, with TRBD1 identical over 8 bases. Unmatched junction bases numbered 3, after V lost 4 bases and J lost 3 bases. This CDR3 is 14 amino acids long. CDR1 and CDR2 from the germline V gene are SGHRS and YFSETQ. The CDR3 DNA reads TGCGCCAGCAGCCCACAGGGGGTTGGAAACACCATATATTTT. Its protein product is CASSPQGVGNTIYF.

In this sample, this clonotype turned up many times. The chain has TRBV7-9 and TRBJ2-3; D may be TRBD1 (5 bases). Trimming removed 8 bases from V and 8 bases from J, with 20 bases in between. This CDR3 contains 14 residues. Germline V gene lookup returns CDR1 SEHNR and CDR2 FQNEAQ (reference sequence). Here the CDR3 DNA reads TGTGCCAGCGGGGCCCGAGTGTCACTCGTTACGCAGTATTTT. It yields the protein CASGARVSLVTQYF.

In its sample, this clonotype was seen many times. This chain connects TRBV20-1 to TRBJ1-1; D call uncertain. The CDR3 spans 13 residues. The V end was cut by 6 bases, the J end by 4 bases, with 15 bases between. Per the germline V gene, CDR1 is DFQATT and CDR2 is SNEGSKA (reference sequence). The CDR3 reads CSASGPMSTEAFF. In DNA form, the CDR3 reads TGCAGTGCCAGCGGGCCAATGTCCACTGAAGCTTTCTTT.